The T cell receptor (beta chain) under discussion was sequenced for a study of shared clonotypes between healthy human individuals. Study-level points and caveats: Among the subsets, naive ones generally showed larger estimated richness than memory ones.

CD4+ cells underwent separation, giving CD45RA+ naive and CD45RA-negative memory subsets. With 5 bases removed from V and 16 bases from J, the gap between germline ends came to 21 bases. There are 13 residues in the CDR3. The germline V gene encodes CDR1 MNHEY and CDR2 SMNVEV (reference sequence). Worth noting for this clone: Its antigen is currently unknown.

Generated by immunoSEQ multiplex PCR, the TCRdb table keeps only in-frame clones and is missing some. This sample has about 2.4 million clones; approximately 90% occur once, and the top ten carry 0.11% to 0.15%. The receptor was derived from a man in his late teens or twenties in good health. This sequence joins TRBV27 and TRBJ2-1, with D possibly matching TRBD1 (5 bases). Material: naive CD4+ T cells sorted from blood. Subset defined: CD45RA+ positively selected. CDR3 DNA: TGTGCCAGCAGTCGGACAAACGTACTCCCGTCCTTCTTC. It yields the protein CASSRTNVLPSFF.